The 9 T cell receptor beta chains listed next were all sequenced from one sample in a study of shared clonotypes between healthy human individuals. The data were produced by immunoSEQ multiplex PCR, yet TCRdb's version contains in-frame clones alone and is incomplete. The sample contains 2.3 million or so clones, over 90% of which appear only once. What was sequenced was naive CD4+ T cells from PBMCs. Stated subset: CD45RA+ positively selected. Receptors originate from a man between 18 and 35 years old in good health. Some clones in this sample may be carry-over from other donors' samples.

This sequence joins TRBV28 and TRBJ2-3; the D is unclear. Between the trimmed V and J ends, which lost 6 bases and 3 bases, there was a span of 16 bases. The CDR3 length is 15 residues. CDR1 MDHEN and CDR2 SYDVKM come from the germline V gene. CDR3 bases: TGTGCCAGCAGACGAAGTGTTCTAAAAACAGATACGCAGTATTTT. Translating it yields CASRRSVLKTDTQYF.

This chain uses TRBV6-1 with TRBJ1-3; D uncertain. CDR3 length equals 14 residues. With 1 base removed from V and 5 bases from J, the gap between germline ends came to 9 bases. In germline, CDR1 is MNHNS, CDR2 SASEGT. CDR3 DNA: TGTGCCAGCAGTGAAGATTCCACCCGAAACACCATATATTTT. The encoded protein is CASSEDSTRNTIYF.

CDR3 DNA sequence: TGTGCCAGCAGTACAGGGGATTTTGAAAAACTGTTTTTT. Translating it yields CASSTGDFEKLFF. This chain joins TRBV28 and TRBJ1-4; 7 bases agree with TRBD1. Germline V lookup: CDR1 MDHEN, CDR2 SYDVKM. This CDR3 is built from 13 residues. The V gene end was trimmed by 5 bases and the J gene end by 7 bases; junction bases not matched to a gene: 4. The full variable domain, its missing parts supplied by reference TRBV28 and TRBJ1-4, is DVKVTQSSRYLVKRTGEKVFLECVQDMDHENMFWYRQDPGLGLRLIYFSYDVKMKEKGDIPEGYSVSREKKERFSLILESASTNQTSMYLCASSTGDFEKLFFGSGTQLSVL.

The count of this clone is one. The chain carries TRBV19 and TRBJ2-3; no clear D. There are 18 residues in the CDR3. The germline V gene has CDR1 LNHDA and CDR2 SQIVND (reference sequence). V lost 4 bases and J lost 2, with 22 bases in between. CDR3 sequence: CASSTRYNPRIYTDTQYF. The CDR3, as DNA: TGTGCCAGTAGTACCCGCTACAATCCACGAATCTACACAGATACGCAGTATTTT.

The rearrangement links TRBV5-1 to TRBJ2-7, with a tentative D call TRBD1 (6 bases). Germline V gives CDR1 SGHRS, CDR2 YFSETQ. Trimming cost V 4 bases and J 2 bases, with 16 bases left between them. The CDR3 sequence is 15 residues long. The CDR3 sequence: CASSIGQPTTYEQYF. The DNA of the CDR3 is TGCGCCAGCAGCATAGGACAGCCGACGACCTACGAGCAGTACTTC.

This rearrangement joins TRBV7-2 to TRBJ2-7, with a tentative D call TRBD1 (7 bases). Germline lookup yields CDR1 SGHTA and CDR2 FQGNSA. The length of the CDR3 is 14 residues. V was trimmed by 5 bases and J by 3 bases, leaving 14 bases between them. CDR3 protein: CASSLRQGLYEQYF. The CDR3 nucleotides are TGTGCCAGCAGCCTCCGACAGGGACTCTACGAGCAGTACTTC.

V usage is TRBV9 and J usage is TRBJ2-7; perhaps D is TRBD1 or TRBD2 (6 bases each). Trimming removed 4 bases at V and 0 bases at J, with 29 bases between. The germline V gene has CDR1 SGDLS and CDR2 YYNGEE. The CDR3 is 20 amino acids. CDR3 sequence (DNA): TGTGCCAGCAGCCCAGGTGTGGGGGGCGGAATGGGACCCCTCTCCTACGAGCAGTACTTC. Translation gives CASSPGVGGGMGPLSYEQYF.

For this clone: Distinct nucleotide sequences in the sample also encode this CDR3. The CDR3: CASRTGTEAFF. The CDR3 nucleotides read TGCGCCAGCCGGACGGGCACTGAAGCTTTCTTT. The chain couples TRBV5-1 to TRBJ1-1, with D unresolved. The CDR3 runs 11 residues. Looked up from germline, CDR1 is SGHRS and CDR2 is YFSETQ. The V end lost 7 bases, the J end lost 4 bases, and 8 bases lay between the germline ends.

The V gene is TRBV28, the J gene TRBJ2-2; TRBD1 is a possible D gene (5 bases). Germline CDR1 reads MDHEN; CDR2 reads SYDVKM. The CDR3 runs to 14 residues. With 8 bases removed from V and 8 bases from J, the gap between germline ends came to 18 bases. The CDR3: CASHAAGYSGELFF. The CDR3, as DNA: TGTGCCAGCCACGCTGCAGGGTACTCGGGGGAGCTGTTTTTT.